These 24 T cell receptor beta chains were sequenced from one sample in a study of cytomegalovirus exposure and HLA in healthy donors. Amplification used 60 Vbeta primers and 13 Jbeta primers. Generated by immunoSEQ multiplex PCR, the TCRdb table keeps only in-frame clones and is missing some. The sample totals about 140,000 clones. The specimen sequenced was PBMCs. Every receptor here comes from a woman between 18 and 29 years old in good health and CMV-seronegative.

The DNA of the CDR3 is TGTGCCAGCAGCTTAGGAGTTACAGGGGTTACCGGGGAGCTGTTTTTT. It specifies CASSLGVTGVTGELFF. V gene TRBV11-1 combines with J gene TRBJ2-2, with 7 bases aligning to TRBD1. The V gene end was trimmed by 1 base and the J gene end by 5 bases; junction bases not matched to a gene: 7. Per germline, CDR1 SGHAT and CDR2 FQDESV (reference sequence). CDR3 size: 16 residues.

The V gene is TRBV7-2, the J gene TRBJ2-1; D is possibly TRBD1 (5 bases). The germline V gene encodes CDR1 SGHTA and CDR2 FQGNSA. Trimming removed 0 bases at V and 7 bases at J, with 7 bases between. The CDR3 totals 13 residues. In DNA, the CDR3 is TGTGCCAGCAGCTTAGCAGACAGAAATGAGCAGTTCTTC. Amino acids: CASSLADRNEQFF.

The CDR3 protein is CASSQALGEDAYNEQFF. The CDR3, as DNA: TGTGCCAGCAGCCAAGCTTTGGGGGAGGACGCCTACAATGAGCAGTTCTTC. The rearrangement uses TRBV4-2 and TRBJ2-1; D might be TRBD2 (6 bases). Trimming cost V 1 base and J 2 bases, with 15 bases left between them. Per germline, CDR1 LGHNA and CDR2 YNFKEQ. There are 17 residues in the CDR3.

The chain combines TRBV9 with TRBJ1-2; weak D call: TRBD1 (6 bases). The length of the CDR3 is 15 residues. Germline assignment: CDR1 SGDLS and CDR2 YYNGEE. The germline V and J ends were trimmed by 1 base and 4 bases, with 14 bases remaining between them. CDR3 residues: CASSVYAGGPYGYTF. The CDR3 nucleotides read TGTGCCAGCAGCGTATATGCTGGGGGCCCCTATGGCTACACCTTC.

The chain links TRBV5-1 to TRBJ1-4; TRBD1 matches 8 bases. The CDR3 runs to 15 residues. Germline CDR1 and CDR2: SGHRS and YFSETQ. V was pared by 4 bases and J by 3 bases, with 5 bases of the junction left unmatched. CDR3 DNA: TGCGCCAGCAGCCAAGGACAGGGCTCTAATGAAAAACTGTTTTTT. Amino acids: CASSQGQGSNEKLFF. Full variable domain (remainder filled in from reference TRBV5-1 and TRBJ1-4): KAGVTQTPRYLIKTRGQQVTLSCSPISGHRSVSWYQQTPGQGLQFLFEYFSETQRNKGNFPGRFSGRQFSNSRSEMNVSTLELGDSALYLCASSQGQGSNEKLFFGSGTQLSVL.

CDR3 coding DNA: TGTGCCAGCAGCAAACTAGCGGGAGGCGTAGAGACCCAGTACTTC. It translates to CASSKLAGGVETQYF. The chain couples TRBV5-4 to TRBJ2-5, with TRBD2 identical over 12 bases. Germline V gives CDR1 SGHNT, CDR2 YYREEE (reference sequence). The CDR3 loop spans 15 amino acids. The ends lost 4 bases at V and 4 bases at J; junction bases unmatched: 5.

The chain carries TRBV7-2 and TRBJ2-1; 7 bases are a match to TRBD2. V dropped 1 base and J dropped 0; count of bases not matched to a gene: 3. The CDR3 is 16 residues long. CDR1 and CDR2 (germline): SGHTA, FQGNSA. CDR3 DNA: TGTGCCAGCAGCTTAGGACCGGGAGGCTCCTACAATGAGCAGTTCTTC. Its translation: CASSLGPGGSYNEQFF.

This chain joins TRBV5-1 and TRBJ1-1, with a weak D call TRBD1 (6 bases). Trimming stripped 0 bases from V and 3 bases from J, with 12 bases between. CDR1 and CDR2 (germline): SGHRS, YFSETQ. CDR3 size: 15 residues. Here the CDR3 reads CASSLGGGPDTEAFF. The CDR3 bases are TGCGCCAGCAGCTTGGGCGGGGGGCCGGACACTGAAGCTTTCTTT.

The chain combines TRBV9 with TRBJ2-1; 10 nucleotides match TRBD2. The germline gives CDR1 SGDLS, CDR2 YYNGEE. The CDR3 has 16 residues. V lost 3 bases, J lost 3 bases, and 6 bases stayed unmatched. CDR3 loop: CASSALSGRGYNEQFF. The CDR3 nucleotides are TGTGCCAGCAGCGCGCTAAGCGGGAGGGGCTACAATGAGCAGTTCTTC.

This chain links TRBV6-6 with TRBJ2-7; D is possibly TRBD2 (5 bases). Germline CDR1 reads MNHNY; CDR2 reads SVGAGI (reference sequence). Trimming removed 5 bases from V and 5 bases from J, with 19 bases in between. The CDR3 loop spans 15 amino acids. CDR3 sequence: CASSGLAALGDEQYF. DNA for the CDR3: TGTGCCAGCAGTGGACTGGCGGCCCTCGGGGACGAGCAGTACTTC.

The chain has TRBV20-1 and TRBJ2-1, with D possibly TRBD2 on 5 matching bases. Trimming shortened V by 3 bases and J by 8 bases, and 8 bases separated the two germline ends. The CDR3 has 11 amino acids. Per the germline V gene, CDR1 is DFQATT and CDR2 is SNEGSKA (reference sequence). Written as DNA, the CDR3 is TGCAGTGCTAGCCAGAGGGATGAGCAGTTCTTC. Its protein product is CSASQRDEQFF.

The chain uses TRBV11-3 and TRBJ2-1; possibly TRBD1 for D (6 bases). CDR1 and CDR2 (germline): SGHNT, YENEEA. The CDR3 extends over 16 amino acids. The V end lost 3 bases, the J end lost 4 bases, and 16 bases lay between the germline ends. The CDR3 loop is CASSFGSGVGYNEQFF. Written as DNA, the CDR3 is TGTGCCAGCAGCTTCGGTTCAGGGGTAGGTTACAATGAGCAGTTCTTC.

The CDR3 bases are TGTGCCAGCAGCCAACAACAGAACACTGAAGCTTTCTTT. Translation: CASSQQQNTEAFF. This sequence joins TRBV4-2 and TRBJ1-1; D remains ambiguous. The length of the CDR3 is 13 residues. The ends were cut back, 2 bases at V and 1 base at J, with 5 bases in the middle. Looked up from germline, CDR1 is LGHNA and CDR2 is YNFKEQ.

The chain has TRBV9 and TRBJ1-5, with a tentative D call TRBD1 (6 bases). CDR1 is SGDLS and CDR2 is YYNGEE in the germline V gene. The V end was cut by 4 bases, the J end by 0 bases, with 11 bases between. The CDR3 runs 15 residues. CDR3 nucleotide sequence: TGTGCCAGCAGCCCCACAGGGAATAGCAATCAGCCCCAGCATTTT. Protein: CASSPTGNSNQPQHF.

The gene calls are TRBV27 and TRBJ1-2, with TRBD1 identical over 8 bases. The trim removed 5 bases at V and 4 bases at J, leaving 3 bases unmatched. The germline CDR1 and CDR2 sequences are MNHEY and SMNVEV (reference sequence). The CDR3 is made up of 13 amino acids. CDR3 region: CASSLDRAYGYTF. CDR3 sequence (DNA): TGTGCCAGCAGTCTGGACAGGGCCTATGGCTACACCTTC.

The chain combines TRBV9 with TRBJ2-2; 7 nucleotides line up with TRBD1. The CDR3 consists of 16 residues. After removal of 1 base from V and 3 bases from J, the junction contained 6 bases not matched to a gene. Germline V lookup: CDR1 SGDLS, CDR2 YYNGEE. CDR3 sequence (DNA): TGTGCCAGCAGCGTATCAGGGGGTTTGTACACCGGGGAGCTGTTTTTT. Translated, it gives CASSVSGGLYTGELFF.

This chain joins TRBV4-2 and TRBJ2-7; maybe TRBD2 (5 bases). The CDR3 spans 13 residues. V was shortened by 2 bases and J by 6 bases, with 11 bases between the two germline ends. In germline, CDR1 is LGHNA, CDR2 YNFKEQ. The CDR3: CASSQSIGSEQYF. CDR3 DNA: TGTGCCAGCAGCCAATCCATAGGGAGCGAGCAGTACTTC.

This chain connects TRBV4-2 to TRBJ1-1; D not certain. V shed 5 bases and J shed 1 base, with 11 bases lying between them. Germline V gene data show CDR1 as LGHNA and CDR2 as YNFKEQ. The CDR3 is 14 residues long. CDR3 in amino acids: CASSLVQQNTEAFF. In nucleotides, the CDR3 is TGTGCCAGCAGCTTGGTTCAACAGAACACTGAAGCTTTCTTT.

The rearrangement links TRBV4-3 to TRBJ1-5; D uncertain. Germline V gene sequence: CDR1 LGHNA, CDR2 YSLEER. This CDR3 is built from 14 residues. Deletions cut 0 bases from V and 4 bases from J, with 7 bases between. CDR3 loop: CASSQDERNQPQHF. CDR3 DNA: TGCGCCAGCAGCCAAGATGAGAGGAATCAGCCCCAGCATTTT.

The chain recombines TRBV5-6 with TRBJ2-5, with TRBD1 matching over 8 bases. Germline V CDR1 and CDR2: SGHDT, YYEEEE. V lost 4 bases, J lost 5 bases, and 22 bases stayed unmatched. The CDR3 covers 19 residues. Here the CDR3 DNA reads TGTGCCAGCAGCCCAGAACTGCTGACAGGGGAAAATTCGGAGGAGACCCAGTACTTC. As protein: CASSPELLTGENSEETQYF.

The chain carries TRBV7-6 and TRBJ2-1; D gene ambiguous. Trimming removed 5 bases at V and 5 bases at J, with 4 bases between. CDR1 SGHVS and CDR2 FNYEAQ come from the germline V gene. CDR3 size: 11 residues. CDR3 sequence reads: CASSANNEQFF. CDR3 DNA: TGTGCCAGCAGCGCTAACAATGAGCAGTTCTTC.

V usage is TRBV2 and J usage is TRBJ1-2; possibly TRBD1 for D (5 bases). V lost 6 bases to trimming and J lost 3 bases, with 17 bases between them. This CDR3 contains 15 residues. CDR1 SNHLY and CDR2 FYNNEI come from the germline V gene. CDR3 residues: CASSGDRPFDYGYTF. In nucleotides, the CDR3 is TGTGCCAGCAGCGGAGACAGACCCTTTGACTATGGCTACACCTTC.

V and J are TRBV5-1 and TRBJ1-1; 8 bases line up with TRBD1. Germline loops: CDR1 SGHRS, CDR2 YFSETQ. The length of the CDR3 is 16 residues. V was pared by 4 bases and J by 2 bases, with 10 bases of the junction left unmatched. The CDR3 is CASSNDRGRENTEAFF. The CDR3 DNA follows: TGCGCCAGCAGCAACGACAGGGGCCGGGAAAACACTGAAGCTTTCTTT.

V usage is TRBV18 and J usage is TRBJ1-2; 8 bases match TRBD1. Germline lookup yields CDR1 KGHSH and CDR2 LQKENI. The V and J ends lost 8 bases and 7 bases, in that order; junction bases with no gene match: 12. CDR3 length: 14 residues. CDR3 in DNA: TGTGCCAGCGACTCACAGGGGGAGTCTAGTGGCTACACCTTC. Protein: CASDSQGESSGYTF.